A selection of T cell receptor beta chains follows, all from one sample in a study of T-cell memory formation after mild COVID-19. In TCRdb, the 5' RACE reads were re-called with MiXCR into one record per CDR3 protein. The table has fewer than 150,000 distinct CDR3 sequences, 11% to 15% seen once. The specimen was PBMCs or a T cell subset sorted from them (not recorded which). The receptors here all came from an adult woman who had mild COVID-19 (a few samples of this study predate the infection). Cell type and time point are not known. Each CDR3 is given with its conserved first and last residue.

CDR3 protein | J gene | V gene
CSVENGGQGSAEAFF | TRBJ1-1 | TRBV29-1
CASSFHGGSDTEAFF | TRBJ1-1 | TRBV9
CASSQRVLSYNEQFF | TRBJ2-1 | TRBV3-1
CASSQIGTSPTYEQYF | TRBJ2-7 | TRBV4-1
CASSFIATPAQETQYF | TRBJ2-5 | TRBV12-3/TRBV12-4
CASSLLEKSYEQYF | TRBJ2-7 | TRBV7-8
CASSLSGGLAGFNEQFF | TRBJ2-1 | TRBV27
CASSPGTSGNYEQYF | TRBJ2-7 | TRBV5-1
CASSLGRGWNIQYF | TRBJ2-4 | TRBV7-9
CASSQDSSGGEKTQYF | TRBJ2-5 | TRBV4-2
CASTVKGQIIGDTEAFF | TRBJ1-1 | TRBV6-5